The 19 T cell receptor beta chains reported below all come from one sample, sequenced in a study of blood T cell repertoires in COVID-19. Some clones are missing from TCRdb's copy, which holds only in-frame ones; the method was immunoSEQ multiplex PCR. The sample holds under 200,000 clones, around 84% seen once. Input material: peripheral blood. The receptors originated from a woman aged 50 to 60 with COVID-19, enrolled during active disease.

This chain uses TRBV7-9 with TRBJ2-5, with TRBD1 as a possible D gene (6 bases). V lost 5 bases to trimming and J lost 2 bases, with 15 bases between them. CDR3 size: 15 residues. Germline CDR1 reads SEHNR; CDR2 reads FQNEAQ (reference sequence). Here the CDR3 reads CASSHRQAVQETQYF. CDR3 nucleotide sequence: TGTGCCAGCAGCCATAGACAGGCGGTACAAGAGACCCAGTACTTC.

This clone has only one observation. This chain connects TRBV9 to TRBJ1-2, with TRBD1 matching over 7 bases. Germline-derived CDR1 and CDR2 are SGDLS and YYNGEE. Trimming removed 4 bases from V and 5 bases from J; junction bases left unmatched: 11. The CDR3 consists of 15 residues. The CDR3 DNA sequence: TGTGCCAGCAGCTCAAACCCGGGACAGACTTATGGCTACACCTTC. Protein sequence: CASSSNPGQTYGYTF. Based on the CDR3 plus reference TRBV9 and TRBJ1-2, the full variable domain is DSGVTQTPKHLITATGQRVTLRCSPRSGDLSVYWYQQSLDQGLQFLIQYYNGEERAKGNILERFSAQQFPDLHSELNLSSLELGDSALYFCASSSNPGQTYGYTFGSGTRLTVV.

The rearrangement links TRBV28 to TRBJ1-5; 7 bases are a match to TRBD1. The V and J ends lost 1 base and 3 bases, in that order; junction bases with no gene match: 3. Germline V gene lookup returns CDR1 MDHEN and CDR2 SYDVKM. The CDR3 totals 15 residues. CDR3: CASSLLGQTNQPQHF. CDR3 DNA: TGTGCCAGCAGTTTATTGGGACAGACCAATCAGCCCCAGCATTTT.

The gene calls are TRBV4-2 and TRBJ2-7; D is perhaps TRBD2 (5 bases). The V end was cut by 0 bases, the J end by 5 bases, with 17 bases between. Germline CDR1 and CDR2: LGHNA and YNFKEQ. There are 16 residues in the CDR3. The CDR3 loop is CASSQDKQAFGDEQYF. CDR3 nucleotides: TGTGCCAGCAGCCAAGATAAGCAAGCGTTCGGGGACGAGCAGTACTTC.

The DNA for the CDR3 is TGTGCCAGCAGCGCTCTAGCGGGGGGACATACGCAGTATTTT. As protein: CASSALAGGHTQYF. The chain employs TRBV27 and TRBJ2-3; 11 bases are shared with TRBD2. The CDR3 sequence is 14 residues long. Germline trimming cut 6 bases from V and 7 bases from J; bases unmatched to any gene: 6. Germline assignment: CDR1 MNHEY and CDR2 SMNVEV (reference sequence).

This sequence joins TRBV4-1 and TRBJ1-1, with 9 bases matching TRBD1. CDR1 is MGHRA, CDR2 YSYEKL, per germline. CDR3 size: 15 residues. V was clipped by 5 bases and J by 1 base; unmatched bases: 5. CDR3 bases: TGCGCCAGCAGCGCTCGGACAGGGGAGAACACTGAAGCTTTCTTT. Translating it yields CASSARTGENTEAFF.

CDR3 nucleotide sequence: TGTGCCAGCAGCCCCCTAAAGATTTTGCGGGGCGAACGACGACCCTACAATGAGCAGTTCTTC. It translates to CASSPLKILRGERRPYNEQFF. The chain joins TRBV3-1 (or the pseudogene TRBV3-2) to TRBJ2-1; perhaps TRBD2 as D (6 bases). CDR1 is LGHDT and CDR2 is YNNKEL in the germline V gene (reference sequence). Trimming removed 4 bases from V and 2 bases from J, with 30 bases in between. This CDR3 region has 21 residues.

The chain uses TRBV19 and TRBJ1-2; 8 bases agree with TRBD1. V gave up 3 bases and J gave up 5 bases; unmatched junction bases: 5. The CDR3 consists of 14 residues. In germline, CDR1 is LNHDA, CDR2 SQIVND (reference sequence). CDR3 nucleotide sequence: TGTGCCAGTAGTATGTTGGGACAGGAATATGGCTACACCTTC. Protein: CASSMLGQEYGYTF. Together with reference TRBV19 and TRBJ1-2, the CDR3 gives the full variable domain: DGGITQSPKYLFRKEGQNVTLSCEQNLNHDAMYWYRQDPGQGLRLIYYSQIVNDFQKGDIAEGYSVSREKKESFPLTVTSAQKNPTAFYLCASSMLGQEYGYTFGSGTRLTVV.

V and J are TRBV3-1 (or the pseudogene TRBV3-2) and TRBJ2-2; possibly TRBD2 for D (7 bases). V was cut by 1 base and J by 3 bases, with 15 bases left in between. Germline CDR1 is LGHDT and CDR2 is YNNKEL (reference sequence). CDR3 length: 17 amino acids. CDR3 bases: TGTGCCAGCAGCCAAGGGGGGGGGCCACGGGACACCGGGGAGCTGTTTTTT. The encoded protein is CASSQGGGPRDTGELFF.

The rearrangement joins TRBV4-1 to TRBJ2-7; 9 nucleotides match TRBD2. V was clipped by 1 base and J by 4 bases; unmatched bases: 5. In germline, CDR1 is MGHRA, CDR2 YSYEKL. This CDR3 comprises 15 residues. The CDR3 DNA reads TGCGCCAGCAGCCAAGCTGAGGCGGGGGGGTACGAGCAGTACTTC. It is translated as CASSQAEAGGYEQYF.

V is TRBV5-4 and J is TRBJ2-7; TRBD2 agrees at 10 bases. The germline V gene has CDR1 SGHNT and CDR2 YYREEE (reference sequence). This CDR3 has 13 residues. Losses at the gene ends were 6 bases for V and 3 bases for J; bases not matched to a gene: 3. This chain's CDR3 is CASTSSGSYEQYF. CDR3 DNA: TGTGCCAGCACCTCTAGCGGGAGCTACGAGCAGTACTTC.

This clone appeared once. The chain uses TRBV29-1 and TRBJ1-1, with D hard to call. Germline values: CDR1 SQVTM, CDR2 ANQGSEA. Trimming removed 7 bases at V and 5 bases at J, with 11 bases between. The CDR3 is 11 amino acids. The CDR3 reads CSGGSLTEAFF. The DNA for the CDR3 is TGCAGCGGAGGGAGCTTAACTGAAGCTTTCTTT.

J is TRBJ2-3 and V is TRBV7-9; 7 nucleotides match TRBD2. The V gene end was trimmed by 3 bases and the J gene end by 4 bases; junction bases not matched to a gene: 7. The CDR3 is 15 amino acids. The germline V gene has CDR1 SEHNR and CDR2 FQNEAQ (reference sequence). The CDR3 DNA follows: TGTGCCAGCAGCTTTTTAGCGGGCCTCTCAGATACGCAGTATTTT. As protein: CASSFLAGLSDTQYF.

The CDR3: CASSPPGLAGGSIREQYF. In DNA, the CDR3 is TGTGCCAGCTCACCACCGGGACTAGCGGGGGGATCAATCCGGGAGCAGTACTTC. V is TRBV18 and J is TRBJ2-7; 15 nucleotides line up with TRBD2. The junction had 10 bases not matched to a gene; V was cut back by 0 bases and J by 7 bases. The CDR3 is 18 residues long. The germline V gene has CDR1 KGHSH and CDR2 LQKENI.

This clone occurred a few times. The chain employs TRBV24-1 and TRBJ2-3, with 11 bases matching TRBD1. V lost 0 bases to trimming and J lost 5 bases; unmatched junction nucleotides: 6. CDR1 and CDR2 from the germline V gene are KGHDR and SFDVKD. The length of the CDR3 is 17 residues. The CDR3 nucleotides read TGTGCCACCAGTGATTTGTGGACAGGGGGCAAGGGAGATACGCAGTATTTT. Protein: CATSDLWTGGKGDTQYF.

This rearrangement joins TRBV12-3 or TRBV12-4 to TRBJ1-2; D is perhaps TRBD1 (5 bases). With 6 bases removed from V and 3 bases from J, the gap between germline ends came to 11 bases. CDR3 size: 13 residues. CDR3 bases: TGTGCCAGCAGCTTCGGGGGGGACTATGGCTACACCTTC. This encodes CASSFGGDYGYTF.

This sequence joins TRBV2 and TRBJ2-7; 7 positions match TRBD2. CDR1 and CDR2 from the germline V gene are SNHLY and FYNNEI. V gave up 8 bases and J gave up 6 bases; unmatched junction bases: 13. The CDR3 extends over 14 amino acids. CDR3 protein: CASGEGLSGGEQYF. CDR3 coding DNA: TGTGCCAGCGGAGAGGGACTATCCGGGGGCGAGCAGTACTTC.

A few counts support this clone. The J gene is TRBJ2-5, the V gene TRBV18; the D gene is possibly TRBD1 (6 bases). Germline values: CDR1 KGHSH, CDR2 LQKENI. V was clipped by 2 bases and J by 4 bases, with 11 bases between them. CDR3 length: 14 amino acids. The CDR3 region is CASSPAGVLETQYF. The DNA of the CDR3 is TGTGCCAGCTCACCAGCAGGGGTCCTAGAGACCCAGTACTTC.

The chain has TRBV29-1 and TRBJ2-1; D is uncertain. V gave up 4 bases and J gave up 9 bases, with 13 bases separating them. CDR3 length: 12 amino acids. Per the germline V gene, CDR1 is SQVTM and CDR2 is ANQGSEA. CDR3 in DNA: TGCAGCGTTGCCACCGGGTTCGGTGAGCAGTTCTTC. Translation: CSVATGFGEQFF.